Listed here are 32 T cell receptor beta chains from one sample, sequenced in a study of early T cells in non-severe SARS-CoV-2 infection. MiXCR, run by TCRdb on the 5' RACE reads, gives a single entry per CDR3 protein. The table shows about 100,000 distinct CDR3 sequences, with roughly 11% occurring only once. Sequencing was carried out using whole blood. The receptors originated from an adult who was a healthcare worker with PCR-confirmed SARS-CoV-2 infection or an uninfected control (not recorded which).

This clonotype was observed at least ten times. V and J are TRBV19 and TRBJ1-5; 9 bases match TRBD1. The CDR3 is 18 amino acids. The J segment lost 7 bases and the V segment lost 3 bases, leaving 16 bases of the junction unmatched. Germline V CDR1 and CDR2: LNHDA, SQIVND (reference sequence). The CDR3 here is CASSIKAIGQGRIQPQHF. CDR3 bases: TGTGCCAGTAGTATTAAAGCCATCGGACAGGGGAGAATACAGCCCCAGCATTTT.

This clonotype was seen at least ten times. The chain recombines TRBV12-3 or TRBV12-4 with TRBJ1-5; unclear D gene. This CDR3 has 12 residues. Deletions cut 6 bases from V and 5 bases from J, with 8 bases between. Here the CDR3 DNA reads TGTGCCAGCAGGACGTCGCATCAGCCCCAGCATTTT. Protein sequence: CASRTSHQPQHF.

This clonotype was observed at least ten times. V and J are TRBV6-4 and TRBJ2-3; D call uncertain. Germline CDR1 is MRHNA and CDR2 is SNTAGT. V was shortened by 0 bases and J by 3 bases, with 7 bases between the two germline ends. There are 14 residues in the CDR3. Here the CDR3 DNA reads TGTGCCAGCAGTGACTCTATTGGGACAGATACGCAGTATTTT. Translating it yields CASSDSIGTDTQYF.

In this sample, this clonotype turned up a few times. The genes are TRBV5-1 and TRBJ2-7; 8 nucleotides line up with TRBD1. CDR3 length: 15 residues. Germline CDR1 is SGHRS and CDR2 is YFSETQ. V shed 1 base and J 3 bases; nucleotides not matched to a gene: 6. CDR3 coding DNA: TGCGCCAGCAGCTTGCAGGGACAGGCCAGCTACGAGCAGTACTTC. Protein product: CASSLQGQASYEQYF.

Only a few counts were recorded for this clonotype. This sequence joins TRBV9 and TRBJ2-7, with 7 nucleotides matching TRBD1. J gave up 3 bases and V 3 bases, and 3 bases lay outside the gene matches. The CDR3 runs to 13 residues. CDR1 is SGDLS and CDR2 is YYNGEE in the germline V gene. The CDR3 coding sequence is TGTGCCAGCAGCGGGGACAGCTTCTACGAGCAGTACTTC. Residues: CASSGDSFYEQYF.

Ten or more counts support this clonotype. The chain recombines TRBV20-1 with TRBJ1-1; 7 nucleotides align to TRBD1. Trimming at V came to 3 bases and at J to 0 bases, leaving 7 bases not matched to a gene. The germline V gene encodes CDR1 DFQATT and CDR2 SNEGSKA (reference sequence). The CDR3 is 15 residues long. The CDR3 sequence is CSARGRQGLNTEAFF. CDR3 DNA: TGCAGTGCTAGGGGTAGACAGGGACTGAACACTGAAGCTTTCTTT.

V and J are TRBV12-3 or TRBV12-4 and TRBJ1-5; no firm D call. V shed 3 bases and J shed 1 base, with 7 bases lying between them. The CDR3 is 14 residues long. This chain's CDR3 is CASSFPGSNQPQHF. The CDR3 DNA reads TGTGCCAGCAGTTTCCCCGGAAGCAATCAGCCCCAGCATTTT.

The chain couples TRBV4-3 to TRBJ2-3; D perhaps matches TRBD2 (6 bases). CDR1 LGHNA and CDR2 YSLEER come from the germline V gene. The CDR3 loop spans 15 amino acids. Trimming cost V 6 bases and J 2 bases, with 15 bases left between them. CDR3 nucleotide sequence: TGCGCCAGCAGTCACGCGGGACTCCCCACAGATACGCAGTATTTT. This translates into CASSHAGLPTDTQYF.

The CDR3 protein is CASKTGASSPLHF. In DNA form, the CDR3 reads TGTGCCAGCAAGACAGGGGCGAGTTCACCCCTCCACTTT. This chain links TRBV2 with TRBJ1-6; 8 nucleotides align to TRBD1. This CDR3 has 13 amino acids. CDR1 and CDR2 (germline): SNHLY, FYNNEI. The V and J ends lost 7 bases and 9 bases, in that order; junction bases with no gene match: 5. The complete variable domain, with remaining parts taken from reference TRBV2 and TRBJ1-6, reads EPEVTQTPSHQVTQMGQEVILRCVPISNHLYFYWYRQILGQKVEFLVSFYNNEISEKSEIFDDQFSVERPDGSNFTLKIRSTKLEDSAMYFCASKTGASSPLHFGNGTRLTVT.

This clonotype was counted only a few times. The chain links TRBV14 to TRBJ2-1; possibly TRBD2 for D (5 bases). The CDR3 sequence is 15 residues long. V lost 2 bases and J 4 bases, leaving 12 bases between the germline ends. In germline, CDR1 is SGHDN, CDR2 FVKESK. CDR3 region: CASSQISGPYNEQFF. CDR3 nucleotide sequence: TGTGCCAGCAGCCAAATCAGCGGCCCTTACAATGAGCAGTTCTTC.

The table lists this clonotype with many counts. The chain joins TRBV7-6 to TRBJ2-1; TRBD1 or TRBD2 may be the D gene (6 bases each). CDR1 is SGHVS and CDR2 is FNYEAQ in the germline V gene. V lost 1 base and J lost 6, with 19 bases in between. The CDR3 runs to 17 residues. The CDR3 DNA reads as TGTGCCAGCAGCTTAGTCTGTCGGGGGCGAGTCTGCAATGAGCAGTTCTTC. Encoded protein: CASSLVCRGRVCNEQFF.

This clonotype was recorded at least ten times. J is TRBJ2-7 and V is TRBV7-8; tentatively, D is TRBD1 (6 bases). Trimming pared 1 base from V and 7 bases from J, leaving 20 bases between. The CDR3 is 16 residues long. Germline V gene lookup returns CDR1 SGHVS and CDR2 FQNEAQ. The CDR3 DNA reads as TGTGCCAGCAGCTTAGGAACGAGAAACAGGGCTGGAGAGCAGTACTTC. It yields the protein CASSLGTRNRAGEQYF. Looking up the rest from reference TRBV7-8 and TRBJ2-7 gives the full variable domain: GAGVSQSPRYKVAKRGQDVALRCDPISGHVSLFWYQQALGQGPEFLTYFQNEAQLDKSGLPSDRFFAERPEGSVSTLKIQRTQQEDSAVYLCASSLGTRNRAGEQYFGPGTRLTVT.

The chain recombines TRBV7-9 with TRBJ2-1; the D is unclear. V lost 8 bases to trimming and J lost 8 bases, with 16 bases between them. This CDR3 has 13 residues. The germline gives CDR1 SEHNR, CDR2 FQNEAQ (reference sequence). In DNA, the CDR3 is TGTGCCAGCGCCCCCTCCCCAGGCGATGAGCAGTTCTTC. Its translation: CASAPSPGDEQFF.

V and J are TRBV29-1 and TRBJ2-5; a possible D gene is TRBD1 (5 bases). Germline V lookup: CDR1 SQVTM, CDR2 ANQGSEA. With 4 bases removed from V and 5 bases from J, the gap between germline ends came to 17 bases. The CDR3 is 14 amino acids. The chain's CDR3 is CSVVRDPIGETQYF. The CDR3 DNA follows: TGCAGCGTTGTCAGGGATCCCATTGGGGAGACCCAGTACTTC.

This clonotype came up a few times. The V and J genes are TRBV7-2 and TRBJ1-1, with 9 bases matching TRBD1. The CDR3 has 14 amino acids. Germline V CDR1 and CDR2: SGHTA, FQGNSA. Trimming removed 0 bases from V and 6 bases from J; junction bases left unmatched: 2. In nucleotides, the CDR3 is TGTGCCAGCAGCTTAGCCACAGGGGGCTCTGAAGCTTTCTTT. This encodes CASSLATGGSEAFF.

This clonotype was observed a few times. The genes are TRBV6-5 and TRBJ2-6; D gene ambiguous. V dropped 6 bases and J dropped 2 bases, with 11 bases sitting between them. The CDR3 has 15 residues. Germline-derived CDR1 and CDR2 are MNHEY and SVGAGI. Written as DNA, the CDR3 is TGTGCCAGCAGGCAGACTGGTACTGGGGCCAACGTCCTGACTTTC. This codes for CASRQTGTGANVLTF.

This clonotype was observed at least ten times. The chain joins TRBV29-1 to TRBJ2-1; 13 bases are shared with TRBD2. The germline V gene encodes CDR1 SQVTM and CDR2 ANQGSEA. This CDR3 region has 15 residues. The junction had 8 bases not matched to a gene; V was cut back by 6 bases and J by 6 bases. The CDR3 sequence is CSVLLAGGPANEQFF. Here the CDR3 DNA reads TGCAGCGTATTACTAGCGGGAGGGCCGGCCAATGAGCAGTTCTTC.

At least ten counts were recorded for this clonotype. The V call is TRBV20-1, the J call TRBJ2-5, with TRBD1 matching 7 bases. The CDR3 loop spans 12 amino acids. Germline trimming cut 6 bases from V and 2 bases from J; bases unmatched to any gene: 3. The germline CDR1 and CDR2 sequences are DFQATT and SNEGSKA (reference sequence). The DNA for the CDR3 is TGCAGTGCCCAGACAGGGCAAGAGACCCAGTACTTC. Protein sequence: CSAQTGQETQYF.

This clonotype was counted ten times or more. This chain uses TRBV19 with TRBJ2-1; the D gene is possibly TRBD1 (5 bases). Per the germline V gene, CDR1 is LNHDA and CDR2 is SQIVND (reference sequence). V was shortened by 7 bases and J by 1 base, with 11 bases between the two germline ends. The CDR3 is made up of 14 amino acids. This CDR3 is CASTIRVSYNEQFF. The CDR3 DNA reads TGTGCCAGTACCATCAGGGTTTCCTACAATGAGCAGTTCTTC.

This chain connects TRBV5-1 to TRBJ2-1; TRBD2 aligns across 9 bases. The CDR3 contains 14 residues. The germline CDR1 and CDR2 sequences are SGHRS and YFSETQ. The V and J ends lost 0 bases and 5 bases, in that order; junction bases with no gene match: 0. CDR3 DNA: TGCGCCAGCAGCTTGGTAGCGGGAGACAATGAGCAGTTCTTC. This codes for CASSLVAGDNEQFF.

This clonotype was detected a few times. The chain uses TRBV7-8 and TRBJ2-3; no definite D call. With 5 bases removed from V and 2 bases from J, the gap between germline ends came to 5 bases. The CDR3 loop spans 12 amino acids. Germline-derived CDR1 and CDR2 are SGHVS and FQNEAQ. The CDR3 nucleotides are TGTGCCAGCAGCATGATCACAGATACGCAGTATTTT. This codes for CASSMITDTQYF. Supplemented by reference TRBV7-8 and TRBJ2-3, the full variable domain reads GAGVSQSPRYKVAKRGQDVALRCDPISGHVSLFWYQQALGQGPEFLTYFQNEAQLDKSGLPSDRFFAERPEGSVSTLKIQRTQQEDSAVYLCASSMITDTQYFGPGTRLTVL.

The rearrangement joins TRBV4-3 to TRBJ2-7, with D hard to call. V lost 1 base, J lost 1 base, and 8 bases lay in between. The CDR3 is 14 amino acids. Germline lookup yields CDR1 LGHNA and CDR2 YSLEER. CDR3: CASSQGWGSYEQYF. DNA for the CDR3: TGCGCCAGCAGCCAAGGCTGGGGTTCCTACGAGCAGTACTTC.

The rearrangement joins TRBV20-1 to TRBJ2-1, with 7 bases that match TRBD2. This CDR3 contains 15 residues. Germline V gene data show CDR1 as DFQATT and CDR2 as SNEGSKA (reference sequence). V lost 3 bases to trimming and J lost 4 bases; unmatched junction nucleotides: 9. In DNA, the CDR3 is TGCAGTGCTAGGAAAAGGCGGGAGAGGTACAATGAGCAGTTCTTC. It is translated as CSARKRRERYNEQFF.

This clonotype was detected many times. J is TRBJ1-4 and V is TRBV15, with a weak D call TRBD1 (5 bases). Trimming removed 6 bases at V and 5 bases at J, with 13 bases between. This CDR3 has 14 residues. Germline V gene lookup returns CDR1 LNHNV and CDR2 YYDKDF (reference sequence). The CDR3 here is CATSDLRGNEKLFF. The CDR3 DNA reads as TGTGCCACCAGTGACCTCCGGGGCAATGAAAAACTGTTTTTT.

In this sample, this clonotype turned up a few times. The chain joins TRBV28 to TRBJ2-7; D is unresolved. CDR1 is MDHEN and CDR2 is SYDVKM in the germline V gene. V dropped 4 bases and J dropped 7 bases, with 14 bases sitting between them. This CDR3 comprises 13 residues. The CDR3 DNA is TGTGCCAGCAGTTCCCGAGGAGCTTGGGAGCAGTACTTC. It yields the protein CASSSRGAWEQYF.

In this sample, this clonotype turned up a few times. The chain uses TRBV12-3 or TRBV12-4 and TRBJ2-3, with 7 bases fitting TRBD1. V dropped 3 bases and J dropped 5; count of bases not matched to a gene: 14. The CDR3 extends over 17 amino acids. This CDR3 reads CASSFPQGQPEGDTQYF. The DNA of the CDR3 is TGTGCCAGCAGTTTCCCCCAGGGACAGCCTGAAGGAGATACGCAGTATTTT.

This clonotype was counted many times. The chain employs TRBV27 and TRBJ2-3; D possibly corresponds to TRBD2 (6 bases). V lost 5 bases, J lost 3 bases, and 21 bases lay in between. CDR1 MNHEY and CDR2 SMNVEV come from the germline V gene (reference sequence). The CDR3 totals 17 residues. CDR3 protein: CASSPRLSGRLTDTQYF. In DNA form, the CDR3 reads TGTGCCAGCAGTCCCCGGCTCAGCGGGCGACTAACAGATACGCAGTATTTT.

This clonotype was seen a few times. The chain employs TRBV28 and TRBJ1-2; weak D call: TRBD1 (6 bases). The CDR3 is 14 residues long. CDR1 is MDHEN and CDR2 is SYDVKM in the germline V gene. V lost 1 base, J lost 4 bases, and 10 bases lay in between. Here the CDR3 reads CASSLSWTAYGYTF. CDR3 sequence (DNA): TGTGCCAGCAGTTTATCGTGGACAGCCTATGGCTACACCTTC.

The chain links TRBV28 to TRBJ1-1; tentative D call: TRBD1 (5 bases). V gave up 8 bases and J gave up 5 bases, with 12 bases separating them. The CDR3 spans 12 residues. Per germline, CDR1 MDHEN and CDR2 SYDVKM. The CDR3 loop is CASGSWGTEAFF. Written as DNA, the CDR3 is TGTGCCAGCGGAAGTTGGGGGACTGAAGCTTTCTTT.

This clonotype was found a few times. The chain carries TRBV20-1 and TRBJ1-3; the D gene is possibly TRBD1 (5 bases). The germline V gene has CDR1 DFQATT and CDR2 SNEGSKA (reference sequence). The length of the CDR3 is 15 residues. V lost 3 bases, J lost 2 bases, and 14 bases lay in between. The CDR3 DNA sequence: TGCAGTGCTAGGAGACGGGGCCTTCCTGGAAACACCATATATTTT. Translating gives CSARRRGLPGNTIYF.

This sequence joins TRBV28 and TRBJ2-7; maybe TRBD1 (6 bases). This CDR3 spans 14 amino acids. The germline V gene encodes CDR1 MDHEN and CDR2 SYDVKM. Trimming left V 5 bases short and J 3 bases short, with 14 bases between. The DNA of the CDR3 is TGTGCCAGCAGTCCAAGACAGGCCGGCTACGAGCAGTACTTC. Its protein is CASSPRQAGYEQYF.

This clonotype was seen ten or more times. V and J are TRBV7-8 and TRBJ2-3; the match to TRBD2 covers 13 bases. There are 17 residues in the CDR3. J gave up 4 bases and V 5 bases, and 9 bases lay outside the gene matches. CDR1 and CDR2 from the germline V gene are SGHVS and FQNEAQ. The CDR3: CASSLYPTSGRPDTQYF. The CDR3 nucleotides are TGTGCCAGCAGCCTTTACCCGACTAGCGGGAGGCCAGATACGCAGTATTTT.